This T cell receptor (beta chain) originates from a study of T cell clonotyping in hematopoietic cell transplantation. Assay used: immunoSEQ multiplex PCR; TCRdb lists only in-frame clones, some missing. The table includes fewer than 9,500 clones, 90% to 95% detected once. Germline V lookup: CDR1 ENHRY, CDR2 SYGVKD. The CDR3 is 15 residues long. Deletions cut 7 bases from V and 5 bases from J, with 20 bases between. Comment on this clone: As yet, its antigen is unknown.

Study-level findings and limits: CD4 and CD8 repertoire contributions could not be separated without sorting.

This chain joins TRBV10-3 and TRBJ2-5; possibly TRBD1 or TRBD2 for D (5 bases each). This TCR came from a male patient between 50 and 60 years old who had an allogeneic stem cell transplant from a related donor, so T cells may come from the graft donor. Some clones in this sample may be carry-over from other donors' samples. Sequenced material: PBMCs, taken 100 days after allogeneic stem cell transplant. In DNA, the CDR3 is TGTGCCATCAATGCTGGGGGAAAACAGGAGGAGACCCAGTACTTC. Its translation: CAINAGGKQEETQYF.